A single sample gave rise to the 27 T cell receptor beta chains below, sequenced in a study of OX40 agonist ivuxolimab in advanced cancers. Clones were sequenced by immunoSEQ multiplex PCR, and TCRdb holds only the in-frame ones, with some missing. Of around 53,000 clones listed, about 85% are singletons. The sample here was CD4+ or CD8+ T cells sorted from blood, taken in a trial of the OX40 agonist ivuxolimab. The receptor source for this set is an adult with an advanced solid tumor such as melanoma, head and neck, liver or kidney cancer.

The CDR3 region has the DNA TGTGCCAGCAGCTTAGGGGCGGGTCCAACTAATGAAAAACTGTTTTTT. Amino acids: CASSLGAGPTNEKLFF. The chain combines TRBV11-2 with TRBJ1-4; D is unclear. Germline V gives CDR1 SGHAT, CDR2 FQNNGV. The length of the CDR3 is 16 residues. Deletions cut 1 base from V and 0 bases from J, with 9 bases between.

This clone came up a few times. The V call is TRBV5-8, the J call TRBJ2-7; tentative D call: TRBD1 (6 bases). The CDR3 contains 14 residues. Germline CDR1 and CDR2: SGHTS and YDEGEE. V shed 4 bases and J shed 4 bases, with 15 bases lying between them. Written as DNA, the CDR3 is TGTGCCAGCAGCCCCGGGGACACGGGTTACGAGCAGTACTTC. This codes for CASSPGDTGYEQYF.

V and J are TRBV2 and TRBJ2-3, with D tentatively TRBD1 or TRBD2 (5 bases each). The CDR3 is 14 residues long. Germline V CDR1 and CDR2: SNHLY, FYNNEI. V lost 0 bases to trimming and J lost 5 bases, with 9 bases between them. CDR3 in DNA: TGTGCCAGCAGTGAAGCCGGGGACGTAGATACGCAGTATTTT. This translates into CASSEAGDVDTQYF.

The chain couples TRBV12-1 to TRBJ2-5. TRBV12-1 corresponds to a pseudogene. The CDR3 totals 14 residues. The CDR3 nucleotides read TGTGCCAGCAGCTTTTGGCTAACGAAAGAGACCCAGTACTTC. Translated, it gives CASSFWLTKETQYF.

V gene TRBV9 combines with J gene TRBJ2-5; D may be TRBD1 (5 bases). The germline gives CDR1 SGDLS, CDR2 YYNGEE. Trimming removed 6 bases from V and 3 bases from J, with 12 bases in between. The CDR3 length is 13 residues. The CDR3 coding sequence is TGTGCCAGCAACAGACAGTTGGAAGAGACCCAGTACTTC. Amino acid sequence: CASNRQLEETQYF.

This clone was observed a single time. V gene TRBV6-1 combines with J gene TRBJ1-6; 8 positions agree with TRBD1. Germline loops: CDR1 MNHNS, CDR2 SASEGT. With 7 bases clipped from V and 4 bases from J, the junction kept 6 bases outside the gene matches. The CDR3 has 15 residues. CDR3 in amino acids: CASKSGTGYNSPLHF. CDR3 nucleotide sequence: TGTGCCAGCAAGTCCGGGACAGGTTATAATTCACCCCTCCACTTT.

This chain connects TRBV6-6 to TRBJ1-5; 7 nucleotides line up with TRBD1. The germline CDR1 and CDR2 sequences are MNHNY and SVGAGI (reference sequence). The V and J ends lost 5 bases and 6 bases, in that order; junction bases with no gene match: 7. CDR3 size: 14 residues. The CDR3 reads CASSHGQDSQPQHF. The CDR3 coding sequence is TGTGCCAGCAGTCACGGACAGGACAGTCAGCCCCAGCATTTT.

The CDR3 DNA is TGTGCCAGCAGCTTTGCGGGACTAGTAATTCCGAATGAGCAGTTCTTC. The encoded protein is CASSFAGLVIPNEQFF. The genes are TRBV11-1 and TRBJ2-1; 8 nucleotides line up with TRBD2. The CDR3 contains 16 residues. In germline, CDR1 is SGHAT, CDR2 FQDESV (reference sequence). With V trimmed by 3 bases and J by 7 bases, 11 bases remained unmatched.

The genes are TRBV15 and TRBJ1-4, with 9 bases matching TRBD1. From germline, CDR1 is LNHNV and CDR2 YYDKDF (reference sequence). V was clipped by 2 bases and J by 7 bases; unmatched bases: 8. The CDR3 has 16 amino acids. CDR3 nucleotide sequence: TGTGCCACCAGCAGATCTCCCGGACAGGGGAGTGAAAAACTGTTTTTT. As protein: CATSRSPGQGSEKLFF. The variable domain in full, with the rest retrieved from reference TRBV15 and TRBJ1-4, is DAMVIQNPRYQVTQFGKPVTLSCSQTLNHNVMYWYQQKSSQAPKLLFHYYDKDFNNEADTPDNFQSRRPNTSFCFLDIRSPGLGDTAMYLCATSRSPGQGSEKLFFGSGTQLSVL.

The genes are TRBV4-1 and TRBJ2-7, with 12 nucleotides matching TRBD2. There are 15 residues in the CDR3. Trimming removed 2 bases from V and 6 bases from J; junction bases left unmatched: 5. Germline V lookup: CDR1 MGHRA, CDR2 YSYEKL. In DNA form, the CDR3 reads TGCGCCAGCAGCCAAACACTAGCGGGAGGTTTCGAGCAGTACTTC. This gives the protein CASSQTLAGGFEQYF.

This clone was counted between two and nine times. The chain is built from TRBV4-1 and TRBJ1-5, with 7 bases lining up with TRBD1. In germline, CDR1 is MGHRA, CDR2 YSYEKL. The V segment lost 0 bases and the J segment 5 bases; nucleotides outside the gene matches: 4. This CDR3 has 15 amino acids. CDR3 in amino acids: CASSQEVTGDQPQHF. CDR3 DNA sequence: TGCGCCAGCAGCCAAGAGGTAACAGGGGATCAGCCCCAGCATTTT.

The chain combines TRBV11-2 with TRBJ2-3, with unresolved D. The V gene lost 0 bases and the J gene lost 5 bases, with 9 bases spanning the gap. The CDR3 runs 14 residues. Germline values: CDR1 SGHAT, CDR2 FQNNGV. CDR3: CASSLDRLRDTQYF. In nucleotides, the CDR3 is TGTGCCAGCAGCTTAGACAGGTTAAGAGATACGCAGTATTTT.

The CDR3 coding sequence is TGTGCCAGCGGCCTGGGGGGCACCGGGGAGCTGTTTTTT. Encoded protein: CASGLGGTGELFF. The V and J genes are TRBV5-4 and TRBJ2-2; tentative D call: TRBD2 (6 bases). This CDR3 spans 13 amino acids. Germline V gene data show CDR1 as SGHNT and CDR2 as YYREEE (reference sequence). Trimming removed 7 bases from V and 4 bases from J, with 11 bases in between.

This chain uses TRBV11-2 with TRBJ2-7; a weak D match, TRBD1 (7 bases). This CDR3 has 17 residues. Germline V gene lookup returns CDR1 SGHAT and CDR2 FQNNGV. With 5 bases removed from V and 0 bases from J, the gap between germline ends came to 20 bases. The CDR3: CASSPGIRRDSSYEQYF. DNA of the CDR3: TGTGCCAGCAGCCCCGGTATAAGGCGGGACAGCTCCTACGAGCAGTACTTC.

V and J are TRBV19 and TRBJ1-5; 9 bases line up with TRBD1. Per the germline V gene, CDR1 is LNHDA and CDR2 is SQIVND (reference sequence). Trimming at V came to 4 bases and at J to 9 bases, leaving 4 bases not matched to a gene. This CDR3 has 13 residues. The CDR3, as DNA: TGTGCCAGTAGTACACAGGGGGCTGGGCCCCAGCATTTT. It is translated as CASSTQGAGPQHF.

V gene TRBV5-1 combines with J gene TRBJ1-6, with 7 nucleotides matching TRBD1. The CDR3 consists of 14 residues. The germline V gene has CDR1 SGHRS and CDR2 YFSETQ. The junction had 9 bases not matched to a gene; V was cut back by 5 bases and J by 10 bases. This CDR3 reads CASSFDRVGSPLHF. The CDR3 bases are TGCGCCAGCAGTTTTGACAGGGTTGGCTCACCCCTCCACTTT.

The chain uses TRBV5-6 and TRBJ1-2; 7 nucleotides align to TRBD1. Unmatched junction bases numbered 4, after V lost 1 base and J lost 10 bases. There are 12 residues in the CDR3. Germline lookup yields CDR1 SGHDT and CDR2 YYEEEE. The CDR3 protein is CASSLWDSYYTF. The CDR3 DNA follows: TGTGCCAGCAGCTTGTGGGACAGTTACTACACCTTC.

This chain uses TRBV7-2 with TRBJ2-7; 10 bases line up with TRBD2. From germline, CDR1 is SGHTA and CDR2 FQGNSA. The CDR3 is made up of 13 amino acids. V lost 3 bases to trimming and J lost 11 bases; unmatched junction nucleotides: 7. In DNA form, the CDR3 reads TGTGCCAGCAGCTTGACCCCTAGCGGGGGTAAGTACTTC. Protein sequence: CASSLTPSGGKYF.

The chain recombines TRBV4-2 with TRBJ2-3, with 8 bases aligning to TRBD2. The CDR3 consists of 17 residues. Germline V CDR1 and CDR2: LGHNA, YNFKEQ. V dropped 1 base and J dropped 4; count of bases not matched to a gene: 10. CDR3 DNA: TGTGCCAGCAGCCAAGCTGGACGGGGGGGCGGCGCAGATACGCAGTATTTT. Protein product: CASSQAGRGGGADTQYF.

This clone was observed a few times. The gene calls are TRBV5-3 and TRBJ1-5, with D perhaps TRBD1 (6 bases). TRBV5-3 is an ORF for which the function is uncertain. The CDR3 is 14 amino acids. Trimming shortened V by 0 bases and J by 2 bases, and 6 bases separated the two germline ends. CDR3 sequence (DNA): TGTGCCAGAAGCTTGGGGACAGGCAATCAGCCCCAGCATTTT. It specifies CARSLGTGNQPQHF.

In this sample, this clone turned up once. The chain employs TRBV7-9 and TRBJ2-4, with 8 positions matching TRBD1. Germline loops: CDR1 SEHNR, CDR2 FQNEAQ (reference sequence). This CDR3 comprises 19 residues. The V gene end was trimmed by 1 base and the J gene end by 3 bases; junction bases not matched to a gene: 14. The CDR3 bases are TGTGCCAGCAGCTTAGAATTCGGGCACAGGGGGAAGGTCAAAAACATTCAGTACTTC. Translating gives CASSLEFGHRGKVKNIQYF.

The genes are TRBV11-2 and TRBJ1-2; a possible D gene is TRBD1 (6 bases). The CDR3 extends over 15 amino acids. CDR1 SGHAT and CDR2 FQNNGV come from the germline V gene. Deletions cut 4 bases from V and 4 bases from J, with 16 bases between. CDR3 in DNA: TGTGCCAGCAGCTCCGTGACAGGAAACTTCTATGGCTACACCTTC. This codes for CASSSVTGNFYGYTF.

V is TRBV11-2 and J is TRBJ2-1; possibly TRBD2 for D (6 bases). V dropped 5 bases and J dropped 3 bases, with 14 bases sitting between them. This CDR3 has 15 amino acids. The germline gives CDR1 SGHAT, CDR2 FQNNGV. The CDR3 DNA follows: TGTGCCAGCAGCCCAACGGGACTCCGCTACAATGAGCAGTTCTTC. This codes for CASSPTGLRYNEQFF. The full variable domain, in which reference TRBV11-2 and TRBJ2-1 provide the parts outside the CDR3, is EAGVAQSPRYKIIEKRQSVAFWCNPISGHATLYWYQQILGQGPKLLIQFQNNGVVDDSQLPKDRFSAERLKGVDSTLKIQPAKLEDSAVYLCASSPTGLRYNEQFFGPGTRLTVL.

V and J are TRBV5-6 and TRBJ2-7; D possibly uses TRBD1 or TRBD2 (7 bases each). V shed 4 bases and J shed 2 bases, with 19 bases lying between them. From germline, CDR1 is SGHDT and CDR2 YYEEEE. This CDR3 is 16 amino acids long. The CDR3 region has the DNA TGTGCCAGCAGCAACACACATCAGGGGGGGGCCTACGAGCAGTACTTC. Its protein product is CASSNTHQGGAYEQYF.

The chain employs TRBV4-3 and TRBJ1-5, with D possibly being TRBD1 (5 bases). The germline V gene has CDR1 LGHNA and CDR2 YSLEER. V was pared by 1 base and J by 7 bases, with 14 bases between. The CDR3 contains 15 residues. For the CDR3, the DNA is TGCGCCAGCAGCCAAGTTATTGGGCAGGGACAGCCCCAGCATTTT. Its translation is CASSQVIGQGQPQHF.

The J gene is TRBJ2-1, the V gene TRBV9, with D hard to call. V dropped 4 bases and J dropped 0 bases, with 11 bases sitting between them. The germline CDR1 and CDR2 sequences are SGDLS and YYNGEE. This CDR3 has 15 amino acids. DNA for the CDR3: TGTGCCAGCAGCCCCACGGGCGGCTCCTACAATGAGCAGTTCTTC. It encodes CASSPTGGSYNEQFF.

Only one count was recorded for this clone. The V call is TRBV7-2, the J call TRBJ2-2; TRBD1 is a possible D gene (5 bases). The germline CDR1 and CDR2 sequences are SGHTA and FQGNSA. The CDR3 is made up of 14 amino acids. V lost 5 bases and J lost 5, with 12 bases in between. The CDR3 region is CASSPRGGTGELFF. CDR3 in DNA: TGTGCCAGCAGCCCTAGGGGTGGAACCGGGGAGCTGTTTTTT.